Below are 15 T cell receptor beta chains sequenced from a single sample in a study of technical replicates of blood from a few donors. TCRdb keeps only in-frame clones here, not all; method: immunoSEQ multiplex PCR. The sample lists some 62,000 clones, over 75% occurring once. Specimen: PBMCs. These receptors all come from a human donor in good health. Some clones in this sample may be carry-over from other donors' samples.

The chain uses TRBV7-9 and TRBJ2-1, with a tentative D call TRBD2 (6 bases). This CDR3 region has 12 residues. The germline gives CDR1 SEHNR, CDR2 FQNEAQ (reference sequence). V was clipped by 1 base and J by 10 bases, with 8 bases between them. Here the CDR3 reads CASSLEAGEQFF. CDR3 bases: TGTGCCAGCAGCTTAGAGGCGGGGGAGCAGTTCTTC.

The chain employs TRBV7-9 and TRBJ2-3; 7 nucleotides agree with TRBD1. Germline CDR1 and CDR2: SEHNR and FQNEAQ (reference sequence). This CDR3 has 15 residues. Trimming removed 3 bases from V and 0 bases from J; junction bases left unmatched: 3. In nucleotides, the CDR3 is TGTGCCAGCAGCTTTTACAGGGGAAGCACAGATACGCAGTATTTT. This gives the protein CASSFYRGSTDTQYF.

The J gene is TRBJ2-7, the V gene TRBV7-9; 8 nucleotides match TRBD1. The CDR3 has 13 amino acids. Germline V lookup: CDR1 SEHNR, CDR2 FQNEAQ (reference sequence). With 6 bases clipped from V and 5 bases from J, the junction kept 6 bases outside the gene matches. CDR3 DNA: TGTGCCAGCAGGCCGACAGGGGTCAACGAGCAGTACTTC. Residues: CASRPTGVNEQYF.

The gene calls are TRBV6-6 and TRBJ1-2; 7 bases fit TRBD1. From germline, CDR1 is MNHNY and CDR2 SVGAGI (reference sequence). The length of the CDR3 is 14 residues. After removal of 6 bases from V and 4 bases from J, the junction contained 8 bases not matched to a gene. CDR3 in amino acids: CASSPGTVSYGYTF. Here the CDR3 DNA reads TGTGCCAGCAGCCCCGGGACAGTCTCCTATGGCTACACCTTC.

The chain combines TRBV5-4 with TRBJ2-7; 7 positions match TRBD1. This CDR3 has 13 residues. The trim removed 7 bases at V and 3 bases at J, leaving 7 bases unmatched. In germline, CDR1 is SGHNT, CDR2 YYREEE (reference sequence). CDR3 in DNA: TGTGCCAGCCGCAAGACAGGGAGCTACGAGCAGTACTTC. This sequence encodes CASRKTGSYEQYF.

The rearrangement links TRBV27 to TRBJ2-3; TRBD1 aligns across 7 bases. Germline V gene lookup returns CDR1 MNHEY and CDR2 SMNVEV (reference sequence). The CDR3 contains 14 residues. The junction had 3 bases not matched to a gene; V was cut back by 2 bases and J by 4 bases. This CDR3 reads CASSLGQDPDTQYF. In DNA, the CDR3 is TGTGCCAGCAGTTTAGGACAGGACCCAGATACGCAGTATTTT.

This clone has a single count. Other DNA sequences in the sample encode the same CDR3. The gene calls are TRBV11-2 and TRBJ1-1; TRBD1 is a possible D gene (6 bases). Germline V gene sequence: CDR1 SGHAT, CDR2 FQNNGV. The V end lost 6 bases, the J end lost 2 bases, and 10 bases lay between the germline ends. The CDR3 is 13 amino acids. The CDR3 nucleotides are TGTGCCAGCAGGCCGGACAGCAACACTGAAGCTTTCTTT. It is translated as CASRPDSNTEAFF.

This clone was counted only a few times. The V and J genes are TRBV7-3 and TRBJ2-3; D is unclear. Looked up from germline, CDR1 is SGHTA and CDR2 is FQGTGA. V lost 1 base and J 0 bases, leaving 8 bases between the germline ends. This CDR3 is 15 amino acids long. The CDR3 loop is CASSLSEQSTDTQYF. The CDR3 coding sequence is TGTGCCAGCAGCTTAAGTGAACAGAGCACAGATACGCAGTATTTT.

This clone is a singleton in its sample. The chain couples TRBV7-8 to TRBJ2-1, with TRBD1 as a possible D gene (6 bases). The CDR3 sequence is 14 residues long. V lost 2 bases to trimming and J lost 3 bases, with 8 bases between them. Germline V gene sequence: CDR1 SGHVS, CDR2 FQNEAQ. The CDR3 DNA sequence: TGTGCCAGCAGCTTACGGACAGTCTACAATGAGCAGTTCTTC. Protein sequence: CASSLRTVYNEQFF.

The chain joins TRBV7-6 to TRBJ2-7; 7 nucleotides match TRBD1. The CDR3 sequence is 19 residues long. Germline-derived CDR1 and CDR2 are SGHVS and FNYEAQ. Germline trimming cut 5 bases from V and 3 bases from J; bases unmatched to any gene: 22. Written as DNA, the CDR3 is TGTGCCAGCAGCCGTGACTCCGAAGGGTCCGGGACAGATCACTACGAGCAGTACTTC. Translated, it gives CASSRDSEGSGTDHYEQYF.

The chain couples TRBV9 to TRBJ1-1; D is perhaps TRBD1 (5 bases). CDR3 size: 13 residues. V was clipped by 0 bases and J by 11 bases, with 14 bases between them. From germline, CDR1 is SGDLS and CDR2 YYNGEE. CDR3 loop: CASSVATGERAFF. CDR3 in DNA: TGTGCCAGCAGCGTAGCTACGGGGGAGAGGGCTTTCTTT. The variable domain in full, completed from reference TRBV9 and TRBJ1-1, reads DSGVTQTPKHLITATGQRVTLRCSPRSGDLSVYWYQQSLDQGLQFLIQYYNGEERAKGNILERFSAQQFPDLHSELNLSSLELGDSALYFCASSVATGERAFFGQGTRLTVV.

This clone was detected only a few times. V usage is TRBV5-1 and J usage is TRBJ2-7, with TRBD2 identical over 10 bases. The CDR3 runs 15 residues. The V gene's germline CDR1 is SGHRS and CDR2 YFSETQ. With 0 bases clipped from V and 6 bases from J, the junction kept 6 bases outside the gene matches. DNA of the CDR3: TGCGCCAGCAGCTTGGGGCTAGCGGGGGCGAGCGAGCAGTACTTC. Its protein product is CASSLGLAGASEQYF.

V and J are TRBV5-1 and TRBJ2-1; 9 nucleotides match TRBD2. The CDR3 is 14 amino acids. V lost 4 bases, J lost 8 bases, and 7 bases stayed unmatched. In germline, CDR1 is SGHRS, CDR2 YFSETQ. CDR3 protein: CASSPGLAFDEQFF. CDR3 bases: TGCGCCAGCAGCCCGGGACTAGCTTTCGATGAGCAGTTCTTC. The whole variable domain, filled in from reference TRBV5-1 and TRBJ2-1, reads KAGVTQTPRYLIKTRGQQVTLSCSPISGHRSVSWYQQTPGQGLQFLFEYFSETQRNKGNFPGRFSGRQFSNSRSEMNVSTLELGDSALYLCASSPGLAFDEQFFGPGTRLTVL.

This clone was counted a few times. This chain connects TRBV2 to TRBJ1-1; no reliable D call. Germline V gene lookup returns CDR1 SNHLY and CDR2 FYNNEI. The ends were cut back, 6 bases at V and 3 bases at J, with 5 bases in the middle. This CDR3 has 11 residues. CDR3 sequence: CASRFYTEAFF. The CDR3 DNA sequence: TGTGCCAGCAGGTTCTACACTGAAGCTTTCTTT.

The chain has TRBV7-2 and TRBJ1-1, with 7 bases lining up with TRBD1. The ends lost 1 base at V and 2 bases at J; junction bases unmatched: 7. The CDR3 sequence is 16 residues long. From germline, CDR1 is SGHTA and CDR2 FQGNSA. The CDR3 DNA reads TGTGCCAGCAGCTTAGTAGGGGGCGGAACCAACACTGAAGCTTTCTTT. Amino acids: CASSLVGGGTNTEAFF.